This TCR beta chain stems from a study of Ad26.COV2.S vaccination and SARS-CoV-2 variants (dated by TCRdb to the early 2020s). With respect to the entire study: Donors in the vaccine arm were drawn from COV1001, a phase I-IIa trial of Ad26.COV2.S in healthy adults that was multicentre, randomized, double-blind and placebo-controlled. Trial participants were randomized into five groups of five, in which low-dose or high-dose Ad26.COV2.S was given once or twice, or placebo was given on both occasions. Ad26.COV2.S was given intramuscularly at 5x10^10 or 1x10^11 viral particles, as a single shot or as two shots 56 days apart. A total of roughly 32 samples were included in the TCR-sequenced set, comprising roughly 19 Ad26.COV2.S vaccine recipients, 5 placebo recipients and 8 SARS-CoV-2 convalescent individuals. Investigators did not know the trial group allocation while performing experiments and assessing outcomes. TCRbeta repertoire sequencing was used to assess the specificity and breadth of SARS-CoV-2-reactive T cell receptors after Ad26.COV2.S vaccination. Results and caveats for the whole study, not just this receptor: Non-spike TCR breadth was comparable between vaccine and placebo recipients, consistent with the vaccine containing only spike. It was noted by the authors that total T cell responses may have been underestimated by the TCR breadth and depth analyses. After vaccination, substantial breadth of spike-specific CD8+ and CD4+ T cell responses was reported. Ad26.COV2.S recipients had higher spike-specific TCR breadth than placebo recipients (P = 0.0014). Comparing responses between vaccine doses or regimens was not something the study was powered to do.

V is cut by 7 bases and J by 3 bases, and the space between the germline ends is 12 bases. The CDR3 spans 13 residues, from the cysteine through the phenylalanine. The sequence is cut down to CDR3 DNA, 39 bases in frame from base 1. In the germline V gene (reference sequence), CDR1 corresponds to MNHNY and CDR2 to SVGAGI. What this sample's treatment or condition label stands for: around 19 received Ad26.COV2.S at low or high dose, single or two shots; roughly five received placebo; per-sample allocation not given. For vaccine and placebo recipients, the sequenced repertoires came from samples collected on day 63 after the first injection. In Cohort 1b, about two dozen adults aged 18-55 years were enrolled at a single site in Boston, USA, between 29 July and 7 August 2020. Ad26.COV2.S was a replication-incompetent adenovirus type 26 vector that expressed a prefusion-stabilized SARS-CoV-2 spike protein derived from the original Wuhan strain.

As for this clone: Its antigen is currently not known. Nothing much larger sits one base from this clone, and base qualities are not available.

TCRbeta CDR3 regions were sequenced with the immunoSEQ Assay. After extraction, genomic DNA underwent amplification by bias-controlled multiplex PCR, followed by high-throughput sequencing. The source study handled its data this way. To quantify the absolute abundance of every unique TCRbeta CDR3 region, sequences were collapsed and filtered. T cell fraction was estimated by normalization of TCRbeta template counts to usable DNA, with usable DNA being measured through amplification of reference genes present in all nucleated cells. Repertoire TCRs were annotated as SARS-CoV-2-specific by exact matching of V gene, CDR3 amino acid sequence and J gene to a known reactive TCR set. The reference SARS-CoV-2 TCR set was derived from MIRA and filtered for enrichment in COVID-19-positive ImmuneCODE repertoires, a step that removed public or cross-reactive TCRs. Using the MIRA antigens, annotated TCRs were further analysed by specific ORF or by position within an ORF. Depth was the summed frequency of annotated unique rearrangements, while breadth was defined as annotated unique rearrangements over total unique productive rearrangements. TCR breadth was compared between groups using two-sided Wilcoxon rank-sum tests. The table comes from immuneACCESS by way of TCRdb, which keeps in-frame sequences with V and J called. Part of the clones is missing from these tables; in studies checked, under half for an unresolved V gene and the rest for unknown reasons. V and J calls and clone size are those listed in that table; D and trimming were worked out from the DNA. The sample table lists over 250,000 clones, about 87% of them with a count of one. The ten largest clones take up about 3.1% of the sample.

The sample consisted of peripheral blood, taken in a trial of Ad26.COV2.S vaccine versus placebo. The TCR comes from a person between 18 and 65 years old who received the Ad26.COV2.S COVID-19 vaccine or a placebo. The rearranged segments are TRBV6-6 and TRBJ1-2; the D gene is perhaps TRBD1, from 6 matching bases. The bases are TGTGCCAGCAAGCACAGGGCTCACTATGGCTACACCTTC. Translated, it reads CASKHRAHYGYTF.